This is a list of T cell receptor beta chains from one sample in a study of T cells in Graves' hyperthyroidism and ophthalmopathy. MiXCR was run by TCRdb on the multiplex PCR reads, yielding one entry per CDR3 protein. Of hundreds of thousands of distinct CDR3 sequences listed, around 13% were seen once; the top ten hold roughly 25%. The material sequenced was blood. These receptor sequences come from a woman aged 25 to 45 with Graves' hyperthyroidism. Both conserved end residues are part of each CDR3. The order of the fields is V gene, J gene, D gene, clone size, CDR3 DNA, CDR3 protein. D genes are given only for firm matches. Size is omitted from some rows. Given values are once, few, many or a class for expanded clones.

v_call: TRBV4-3
j_call: TRBJ1-2
d_call: TRBD1
clone_size: few
cdr3_nt: TGCGCCAGCAGCTACCCAGGGGGTGGCTACACCTTC
cdr3_aa: CASSYPGGGYTF

v_call: TRBV7-9
j_call: TRBJ1-6
d_call: NA
clone_size: many
cdr3_nt: TGTGCCAGCAGCCCCGCCCGGGATTCACCCCTCCACTTT
cdr3_aa: CASSPARDSPLHF

v_call: TRBV27
j_call: TRBJ2-3
d_call: NA
clone_size: many
cdr3_nt: TGTGCCAGCAGTTTATCCGTCAGGGGCGGAGATACGCAGTATTTT
cdr3_aa: CASSLSVRGGDTQYF

v_call: TRBV28
j_call: TRBJ1-1
d_call: NA
clone_size: many
cdr3_nt: TGTGCAGGGGGCACTGAAGCTTTCTTT
cdr3_aa: CAGGTEAFF

v_call: TRBV30
j_call: TRBJ1-1
d_call: NA
clone_size: many
cdr3_nt: TGTGCCTGGAGTGACAGGAACACTGAAGCTTTCTTT
cdr3_aa: CAWSDRNTEAFF

v_call: TRBV27
j_call: TRBJ1-2
d_call: TRBD1
clone_size: NA
cdr3_nt: TGTGCCAGCCGGGGCCAGGGGGAATTTGGCTACACCTTC
cdr3_aa: CASRGQGEFGYTF

v_call: TRBV27
j_call: TRBJ2-1
d_call: NA
clone_size: NA
cdr3_nt: TGTGCCAGCAGTTTGGGAGCCCTCCTCGGCAATGAGCAGTTCTTC
cdr3_aa: CASSLGALLGNEQFF

v_call: TRBV7-9
j_call: TRBJ1-3
d_call: NA
clone_size: NA
cdr3_nt: TGTGCCAGCAGCTTAGGGGGGAGGGGCTCTAATGGAAACACCATATATTTT
cdr3_aa: CASSLGGRGSNGNTIYF

v_call: TRBV10-3
j_call: TRBJ1-1
d_call: TRBD1
clone_size: many
cdr3_nt: TGTGCCATCCAAGGACAGGGTATGACTGAAGCTTTCTTT
cdr3_aa: CAIQGQGMTEAFF

v_call: TRBV28
j_call: TRBJ2-7
d_call: NA
clone_size: many
cdr3_nt: TGTGCCGCACTAAAGGACAGTGGGGTCAACGAGCAGTACTTC
cdr3_aa: CAALKDSGVNEQYF

v_call: TRBV10-3
j_call: TRBJ2-7
d_call: TRBD1
clone_size: NA
cdr3_nt: TGTGCCATAGGGGACAGGGCTAGCTCCTACGAGCAGTACTTC
cdr3_aa: CAIGDRASSYEQYF

v_call: TRBV28
j_call: TRBJ2-5
d_call: TRBD2
clone_size: many
cdr3_nt: TGTGCCAGCAGTCCGGGAGGCGGCGGGCGGGGCCAAGAGACCCAGTACTTC
cdr3_aa: CASSPGGGGRGQETQYF

v_call: TRBV24-1
j_call: TRBJ2-3
d_call: TRBD2
clone_size: NA
cdr3_nt: TGTGCCACCAGCGTTAGCGGGGGAGCTAGCACAGATACGCAGTATTTT
cdr3_aa: CATSVSGGASTDTQYF

v_call: TRBV11-2
j_call: TRBJ2-7
d_call: NA
clone_size: few
cdr3_nt: TGTGCCAGCAGCAGTACCGGGACTCCCTACGAGCAGTACTTC
cdr3_aa: CASSSTGTPYEQYF

v_call: TRBV28
j_call: TRBJ2-3
d_call: NA
clone_size: many
cdr3_nt: TGTGCCAGCAGTTTTACCGGGGAGAGCACAGATACGCAGTATTTT
cdr3_aa: CASSFTGESTDTQYF

v_call: TRBV27
j_call: TRBJ2-3
d_call: NA
clone_size: many
cdr3_nt: TGTGCCAGCAGTCCCACCCCGTCTCTTACGGATACGCAGTATTTT
cdr3_aa: CASSPTPSLTDTQYF

v_call: TRBV20-1
j_call: TRBJ2-5
d_call: NA
clone_size: many
cdr3_nt: TGCAGTGCCGGCCCACGAGGGCGGGGCATGGGAGAGACCCAGTACTTC
cdr3_aa: CSAGPRGRGMGETQYF

v_call: TRBV6-1
j_call: TRBJ2-2
d_call: TRBD1
clone_size: many
cdr3_nt: TGTGCCAGCGTTGGAAGGACAGGGGGCTCCGGGGAGCTGTTTTTT
cdr3_aa: CASVGRTGGSGELFF

v_call: TRBV7-9
j_call: TRBJ1-1
d_call: NA
clone_size: NA
cdr3_nt: TGTGCCGGCAGCTTTTGGGGGCAGGACACTGAAGCTTTCTTT
cdr3_aa: CAGSFWGQDTEAFF

v_call: TRBV4-1
j_call: TRBJ2-7
d_call: TRBD1
clone_size: few
cdr3_nt: TGCGCCAGCAGCTCCCGGACAGGGGGCGAGTACGAGCAGTACTTC
cdr3_aa: CASSSRTGGEYEQYF

v_call: TRBV28
j_call: TRBJ2-2
d_call: TRBD2
clone_size: many
cdr3_nt: TGTGCCAGCAGACGAGGACTAGTGACCGGGGAGCTGTTTTTT
cdr3_aa: CASRRGLVTGELFF

v_call: TRBV4-1
j_call: TRBJ2-7
d_call: NA
clone_size: NA
cdr3_nt: TGCGCCAGCAGCCCTTTTGCGGGCTCCTACGAGCAGTACTTC
cdr3_aa: CASSPFAGSYEQYF

v_call: TRBV29-1
j_call: TRBJ2-2
d_call: NA
clone_size: NA
cdr3_nt: TGCAGCGTCAACCAGGGCACCGGGGAGCTGTTTTTT
cdr3_aa: CSVNQGTGELFF

v_call: TRBV7-2
j_call: TRBJ2-1
d_call: TRBD2
clone_size: NA
cdr3_nt: TGTGCCAGCGGAACTAGCGGTTTATACAATGAGCAGTTCTTC
cdr3_aa: CASGTSGLYNEQFF

v_call: TRBV4-1
j_call: TRBJ1-5
d_call: NA
clone_size: NA
cdr3_nt: TGCGCCAGCAGCCAAGATCGGTGGCAGGGGAATCAGCCCCAGCATTTT
cdr3_aa: CASSQDRWQGNQPQHF

v_call: TRBV11-2
j_call: TRBJ2-7
d_call: TRBD1
clone_size: many
cdr3_nt: TGTGCCAGCAGCTTTAGGACAGGGACAGGTGAGCAGTACTTC
cdr3_aa: CASSFRTGTGEQYF

v_call: TRBV25-1
j_call: TRBJ2-3
d_call: NA
clone_size: NA
cdr3_nt: TGTGCCAGCAGTGGCGTGGGGCCCCTCACAGATACGCAGTATTTT
cdr3_aa: CASSGVGPLTDTQYF

v_call: TRBV27
j_call: TRBJ2-1
d_call: NA
clone_size: many
cdr3_nt: TGTGCCAGCAGTTTAGGAGGGAGGTGGGTCAATGAGCAGTTCTTC
cdr3_aa: CASSLGGRWVNEQFF

v_call: TRBV19
j_call: TRBJ1-5
d_call: NA
clone_size: NA
cdr3_nt: TGTGCCAGTAGCTGGGACTTCTATAGCAATCAGCCCCAGCATTTT
cdr3_aa: CASSWDFYSNQPQHF

v_call: TRBV28
j_call: TRBJ1-2
d_call: NA
clone_size: many
cdr3_nt: TGTGCCAGCAGTTCCCGCCCCGGTAAATTGGACACCTTC
cdr3_aa: CASSSRPGKLDTF

v_call: TRBV7-8
j_call: TRBJ2-1
d_call: NA
clone_size: NA
cdr3_nt: TGTGCCAGCAGCTTCGAAGCGGAGGGGCCCGAGCAGTTCTTC
cdr3_aa: CASSFEAEGPEQFF

v_call: TRBV6-2/TRBV6-3
j_call: TRBJ2-1
d_call: NA
clone_size: NA
cdr3_nt: TGTGCCAGCAGTCGGCGACCCATCCCCCGGGACCGCCTACGTCTAAATGAGCAGTTCTTC
cdr3_aa: CASSRRPIPRDRLRLNEQFF

v_call: TRBV10-3
j_call: TRBJ1-1
d_call: NA
clone_size: few
cdr3_nt: TGTGCCATCAGTGAGGACAGGAAGGGCACTGAAGCTTTCTTT
cdr3_aa: CAISEDRKGTEAFF

v_call: TRBV29-1
j_call: TRBJ1-5
d_call: TRBD1
clone_size: NA
cdr3_nt: TGCAGCGTCACGACCGGGACAGGGGTTAATCAGCCCCAGCATTTT
cdr3_aa: CSVTTGTGVNQPQHF

v_call: TRBV7-9
j_call: TRBJ2-1
d_call: TRBD2
clone_size: NA
cdr3_nt: TGTGCCAGCAGTCCCACGCGGAGGGTCGGGACTAGCGTCAATGAGCAGTTCTTC
cdr3_aa: CASSPTRRVGTSVNEQFF

v_call: TRBV6-1
j_call: TRBJ2-3
d_call: NA
clone_size: many
cdr3_nt: TGTGCCAGCAGTTATCAGGCAGGGGATACGCAGTATTTT
cdr3_aa: CASSYQAGDTQYF

v_call: TRBV12-3/TRBV12-4
j_call: TRBJ2-5
d_call: TRBD1
clone_size: many
cdr3_nt: TGTGCCAGCAGTGCCGGTCAGGGGGCAGGGGAGACCCAGTACTTC
cdr3_aa: CASSAGQGAGETQYF

v_call: TRBV2
j_call: TRBJ2-7
d_call: TRBD1
clone_size: NA
cdr3_nt: TGTGCCAGCAGTGAATACGGGACAGGGGGCGCCTACGAGCAGTACTTC
cdr3_aa: CASSEYGTGGAYEQYF

v_call: TRBV28
j_call: TRBJ1-5
d_call: NA
clone_size: many
cdr3_nt: TGTGCCACCTCCAGGTGGCCCCAGCATTTT
cdr3_aa: CATSRWPQHF

v_call: TRBV7-8
j_call: TRBJ1-2
d_call: NA
clone_size: many
cdr3_nt: TGTGCCAGCAGCTTCCGGGGAAAACCGGGACCTAGGGATGGCTACACCTTC
cdr3_aa: CASSFRGKPGPRDGYTF

v_call: TRBV29-1
j_call: TRBJ2-7
d_call: NA
clone_size: many
cdr3_nt: TGCAGCGTTGGTACGATGGGCGGGCCCTACGAGCAGTACTTC
cdr3_aa: CSVGTMGGPYEQYF

v_call: TRBV29-1
j_call: TRBJ1-2
d_call: TRBD1
clone_size: few
cdr3_nt: TGCAGCGTAGTAATGGACAGGGGTCATGGCTACACCTTC
cdr3_aa: CSVVMDRGHGYTF

v_call: TRBV20-1
j_call: TRBJ2-1
d_call: NA
clone_size: NA
cdr3_nt: TGCAGTGCTAGGTCTTATCGGGTGGCGGTCAATGAGCAGTTCTTC
cdr3_aa: CSARSYRVAVNEQFF

v_call: TRBV28
j_call: TRBJ2-7
d_call: TRBD1
clone_size: NA
cdr3_nt: TGTGCCAGCAGGAACATAATGACAGGGACCCACGAGCAGTACTTC
cdr3_aa: CASRNIMTGTHEQYF

v_call: TRBV28
j_call: TRBJ2-1
d_call: NA
clone_size: many
cdr3_nt: TGTGCCAGCAGTCCCCGAAACAATGAGCAGTTCTTC
cdr3_aa: CASSPRNNEQFF

v_call: TRBV11-2
j_call: TRBJ2-5
d_call: NA
clone_size: many
cdr3_nt: TGTGCCAGCAGCTCCGCTTGGGCCGGAGAGACCCAGTACTTC
cdr3_aa: CASSSAWAGETQYF

v_call: TRBV2
j_call: TRBJ2-3
d_call: TRBD2
clone_size: few
cdr3_nt: TGTGCCAGCATTGGGGAGGGTACGCAGTATTTT
cdr3_aa: CASIGEGTQYF

v_call: TRBV2
j_call: TRBJ1-1
d_call: TRBD1
clone_size: many
cdr3_nt: TGTGCCAGCAGTCGAACAGGGGAGGACACTGAAGCTTTCTTT
cdr3_aa: CASSRTGEDTEAFF

v_call: TRBV28
j_call: TRBJ2-2
d_call: TRBD1
clone_size: many
cdr3_nt: TGTGCCAGCAGTGCATACAGGGGCACCGGGGAGCTGTTTTTT
cdr3_aa: CASSAYRGTGELFF

v_call: TRBV7-8
j_call: TRBJ2-5
d_call: TRBD1
clone_size: few
cdr3_nt: TGTGCCAGCAGCCAACTCGACAGGGAAGGTGTCGGGACCCAGTACTTC
cdr3_aa: CASSQLDREGVGTQYF

v_call: TRBV5-6
j_call: TRBJ1-5
d_call: NA
clone_size: NA
cdr3_nt: TGTGCCAGCAGCTTGGGAGGGGGTGGAAGCAATCAGCCCCAGCATTTT
cdr3_aa: CASSLGGGGSNQPQHF

v_call: TRBV28
j_call: TRBJ1-2
d_call: NA
clone_size: many
cdr3_nt: TGTGCCAGCAGTTCCCGGGGCCCCTATGGCTACACCTTC
cdr3_aa: CASSSRGPYGYTF

v_call: TRBV4-1
j_call: TRBJ1-1
d_call: NA
clone_size: few
cdr3_nt: TGCGCCAGCCGCTGGGCCTTCAACACTGAAGCTTTCTTT
cdr3_aa: CASRWAFNTEAFF

v_call: TRBV5-1
j_call: TRBJ2-5
d_call: NA
clone_size: once
cdr3_nt: TGCGCCAGCAGCGGGGGGGACAACCGCCAAGAGACCCAGTACTTC
cdr3_aa: CASSGGDNRQETQYF